This T cell receptor beta chain originates from a study of human T cells and chemical hapten exposure. This clonotype has only a few counts. MiXCR, run by TCRdb on the RACE reads, gives a single entry per CDR3 protein. This sample carries around 190,000 distinct CDR3 sequences, 20% to 25% of them seen once, and the ten largest clones take about 6.7%. This sample's time point: patch test 1, 2 weeks after DPC sensitization. The treatment denotes: therapeutic diphenylcyclopropenone sensitization with weekly scalp DPC. V lost 6 bases to trimming and J lost 2 bases; unmatched junction nucleotides: 9. The CDR3 loop spans 15 amino acids. The germline gives CDR1 SQVTM, CDR2 ANQGSEA.

This clonotype was obtained from a woman aged 50 to 60 with alopecia areata. Some clones in this sample may be carry-over from other donors' samples. The sequencing used whole blood, collected in connection with sensitization to the hapten diphenylcyclopropenone (DPC). The V gene is TRBV29-1, the J gene TRBJ2-2; TRBD2 aligns across 7 bases. The CDR3 protein is CSVNLADPNTGELFF. The CDR3 nucleotides are TGCAGCGTCAACCTAGCGGACCCCAACACCGGGGAGCTGTTTTTT.